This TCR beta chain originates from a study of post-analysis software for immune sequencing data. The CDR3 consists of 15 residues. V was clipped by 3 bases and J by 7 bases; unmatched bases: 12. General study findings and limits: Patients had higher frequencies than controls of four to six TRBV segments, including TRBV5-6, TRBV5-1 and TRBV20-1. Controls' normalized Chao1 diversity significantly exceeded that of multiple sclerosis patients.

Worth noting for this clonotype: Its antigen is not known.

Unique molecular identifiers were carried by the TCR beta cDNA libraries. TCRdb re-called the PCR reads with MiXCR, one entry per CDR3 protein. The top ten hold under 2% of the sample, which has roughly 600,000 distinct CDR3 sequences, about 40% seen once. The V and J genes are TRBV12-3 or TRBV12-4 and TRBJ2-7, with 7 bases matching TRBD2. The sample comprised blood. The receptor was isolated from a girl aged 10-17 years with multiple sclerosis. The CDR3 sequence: CASSLAGREKNEQYF. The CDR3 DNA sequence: TGTGCCAGCAGTTTGGCGGGGCGGGAGAAAAATGAGCAGTACTTC.